This TCR beta chain was sequenced during a study of shared clonotypes between healthy human individuals. Study results and caveats: Measured sharing among donors was expected to vary with sequencing depth. Richness estimates generally favored naive over memory subsets. Researchers sampled blood only, noting tissue repertoires likely differ.

Terminally differentiated effector memory CD45RA+ cells were left out of the naive CD8 fraction, which was CD45RO-negative and positively selected for CCR7. This clone has a single count. Its target is not known. Per germline, CDR1 SEHNR and CDR2 FQNEAQ (reference sequence). CDR3 length equals 16 residues. Trimming shortened V by 5 bases and J by 1 base, and 17 bases separated the two germline ends. Methods used by the authors: Filtering differed for immunoSEQ, which gave only junction sequences without quality scores. Method: immunoSEQ multiplex PCR; TCRdb's copy keeps in-frame clones and lacks some. That table gives V, J and clone size, and the DNA gave D and trimming. Among around 2.1 million clones listed, under 95% were seen once.

Sequencing was performed on naive CD8+ T cells from PBMCs. The V and J genes are TRBV7-9 and TRBJ2-5; no clear D. This receptor was identified in a man aged 18 to 30 in good health. Some clones in this sample may be carry-over from other donors' samples. Here the CDR3 reads CASSDSILAVQETQYF. CDR3 sequence (DNA): TGTGCCAGCAGCGATTCTATCCTCGCAGTCCAAGAGACCCAGTACTTC.